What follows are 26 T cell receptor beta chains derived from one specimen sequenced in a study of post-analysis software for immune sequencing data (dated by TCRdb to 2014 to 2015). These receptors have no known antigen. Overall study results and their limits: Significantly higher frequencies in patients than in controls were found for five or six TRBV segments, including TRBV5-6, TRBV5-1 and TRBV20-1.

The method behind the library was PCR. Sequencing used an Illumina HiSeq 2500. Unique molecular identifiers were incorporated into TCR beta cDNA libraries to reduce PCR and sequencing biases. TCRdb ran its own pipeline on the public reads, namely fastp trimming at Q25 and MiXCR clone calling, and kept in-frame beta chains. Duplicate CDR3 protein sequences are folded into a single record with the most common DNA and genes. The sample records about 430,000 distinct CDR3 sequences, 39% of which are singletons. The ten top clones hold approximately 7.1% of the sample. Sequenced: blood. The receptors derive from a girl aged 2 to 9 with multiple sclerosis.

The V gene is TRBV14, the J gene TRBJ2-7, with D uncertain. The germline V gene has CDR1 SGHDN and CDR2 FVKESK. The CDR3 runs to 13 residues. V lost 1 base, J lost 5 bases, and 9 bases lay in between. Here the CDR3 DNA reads TGTGCCAGCAGCCAAGTCCTAGTCCACGAGCAGTACTTC. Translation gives CASSQVLVHEQYF.

The CDR3 nucleotides read TGTGCCAGCTCACAAGATGGTTCCTTAAATGAAAAACTGTTTTTT. Amino acid sequence: CASSQDGSLNEKLFF. The rearrangement uses TRBV18 and TRBJ1-4; D uncertain. V was cut by 4 bases and J by 5 bases, with 14 bases left in between. The CDR3 is made up of 15 amino acids. From germline, CDR1 is KGHSH and CDR2 LQKENI.

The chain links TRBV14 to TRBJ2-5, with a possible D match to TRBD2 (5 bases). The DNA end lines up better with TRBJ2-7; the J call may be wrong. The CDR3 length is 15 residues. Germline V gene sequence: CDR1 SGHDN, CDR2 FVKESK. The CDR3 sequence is CASSQGAAGSYEQYF. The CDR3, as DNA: TGTGCCAGCAGCCAAGGGGCGGCGGGTTCCTACGAGCAGTACTTC.

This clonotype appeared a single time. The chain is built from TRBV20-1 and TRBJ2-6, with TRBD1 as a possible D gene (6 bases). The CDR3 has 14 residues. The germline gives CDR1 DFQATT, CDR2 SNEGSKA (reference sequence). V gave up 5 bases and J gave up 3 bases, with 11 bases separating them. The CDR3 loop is CSAADRLGANVLTF. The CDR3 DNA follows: TGCAGTGCTGCTGACAGGCTTGGGGCCAACGTCCTGACTTTC.

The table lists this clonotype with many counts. The CDR3 DNA follows: TGCAGTGCTAGAGATCCGAGCGGGAGTCCCCTGAGGGATACGCAGTATTTT. It encodes CSARDPSGSPLRDTQYF. The V gene is TRBV20-1, the J gene TRBJ2-3; 8 nucleotides match TRBD2. V lost 0 bases to trimming and J lost 6 bases; unmatched junction nucleotides: 14. The V gene's germline CDR1 is DFQATT and CDR2 SNEGSKA (reference sequence). The CDR3 is made up of 17 amino acids.

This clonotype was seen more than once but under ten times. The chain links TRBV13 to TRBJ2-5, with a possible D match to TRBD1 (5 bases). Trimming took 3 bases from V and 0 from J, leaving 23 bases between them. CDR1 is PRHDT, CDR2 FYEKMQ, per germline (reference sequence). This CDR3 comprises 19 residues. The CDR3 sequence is CASSFIRQSSEQYQETQYF. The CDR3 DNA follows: TGTGCCAGCAGCTTCATACGACAGAGCTCGGAGCAATACCAAGAGACCCAGTACTTC.

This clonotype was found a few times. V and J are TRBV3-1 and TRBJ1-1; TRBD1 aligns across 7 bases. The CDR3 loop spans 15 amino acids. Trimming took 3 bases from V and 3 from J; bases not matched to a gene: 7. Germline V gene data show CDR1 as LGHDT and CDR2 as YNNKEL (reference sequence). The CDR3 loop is CASSHRDRAYTEAFF. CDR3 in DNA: TGTGCCAGCAGCCACCGGGACAGAGCATACACTGAAGCTTTCTTT.

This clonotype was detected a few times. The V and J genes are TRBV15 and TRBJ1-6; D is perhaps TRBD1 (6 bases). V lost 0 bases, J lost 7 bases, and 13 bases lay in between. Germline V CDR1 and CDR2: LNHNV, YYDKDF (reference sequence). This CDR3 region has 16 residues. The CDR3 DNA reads TGTGCCACCAGCAGAGACAGGGGACTGGGAAATTCACCCCTCCACTTT. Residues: CATSRDRGLGNSPLHF.

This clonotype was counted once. The CDR3 here is CASIDWTGYEQYF. DNA for the CDR3: TGTGCCAGCATCGATTGGACAGGTTACGAGCAGTACTTC. The chain is built from TRBV6-6 and TRBJ2-7; 7 nucleotides align to TRBD1. The CDR3 has 13 amino acids. V shed 7 bases, J shed 4 bases, and the junction held 7 bases outside the gene matches. In germline, CDR1 is MNHNY, CDR2 SVGAGI (reference sequence).

The CDR3 bases are TGTGCCATCAGTGATGGACGCCGGGCCTCGGGCGAGCAGTACTTC. This sequence encodes CAISDGRRASGEQYF. The genes are TRBV10-3 and TRBJ2-4; no clear D. The J call is doubtful: the DNA matches TRBJ2-7 better. This CDR3 is 15 amino acids long. Germline CDR1 is ENHRY and CDR2 is SYGVKD.

CDR3 protein: CASSFQPPNYGYTF. CDR3 in DNA: TGTGCCAGCAGTTTTCAACCCCCCAACTATGGCTACACCTTC. The chain uses TRBV27 and TRBJ1-2; unclear D gene. The CDR3 has 14 residues. V was cut by 3 bases and J by 2 bases, with 10 bases left in between. Germline-derived CDR1 and CDR2 are MNHEY and SMNVEV (reference sequence).

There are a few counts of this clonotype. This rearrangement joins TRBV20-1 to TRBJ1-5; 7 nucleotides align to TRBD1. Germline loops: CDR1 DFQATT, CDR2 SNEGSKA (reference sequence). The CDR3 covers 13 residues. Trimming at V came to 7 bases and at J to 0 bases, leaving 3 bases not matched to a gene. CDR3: CSVDRDSNQPQHF. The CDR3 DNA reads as TGCAGTGTTGACAGGGATAGCAATCAGCCCCAGCATTTT.

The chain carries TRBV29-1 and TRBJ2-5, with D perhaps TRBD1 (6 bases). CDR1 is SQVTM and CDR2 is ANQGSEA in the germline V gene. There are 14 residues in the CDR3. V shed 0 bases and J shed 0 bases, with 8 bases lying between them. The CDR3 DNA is TGCAGCGTTGAAGAGAGGGGGAACCAAGAGACCCAGTACTTC. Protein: CSVEERGNQETQYF. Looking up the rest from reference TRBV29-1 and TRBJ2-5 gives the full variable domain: SAVISQKPSRDICQRGTSLTIQCQVDSQVTMMFWYRQQPGQSLTLIATANQGSEATYESGFVIDKFPISRPNLTFSTLTVSNMSPEDSSIYLCSVEERGNQETQYFGPGTRLLVL.

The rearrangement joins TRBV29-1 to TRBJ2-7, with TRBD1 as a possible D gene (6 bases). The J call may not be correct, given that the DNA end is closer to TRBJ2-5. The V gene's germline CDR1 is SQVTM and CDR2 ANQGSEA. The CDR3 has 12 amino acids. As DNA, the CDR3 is TGCAGCGTTGCGGCCAGGGGAGAGACCCAGTACTTC. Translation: CSVAARGETQYF.

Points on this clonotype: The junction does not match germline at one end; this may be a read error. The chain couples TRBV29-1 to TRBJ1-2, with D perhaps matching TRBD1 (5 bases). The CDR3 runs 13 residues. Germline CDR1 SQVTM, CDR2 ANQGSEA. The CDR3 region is CSVVFGARYGHTF. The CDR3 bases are TGCAGCGTTGTATTCGGGGCTCGGTATGGCCACACCTTC.

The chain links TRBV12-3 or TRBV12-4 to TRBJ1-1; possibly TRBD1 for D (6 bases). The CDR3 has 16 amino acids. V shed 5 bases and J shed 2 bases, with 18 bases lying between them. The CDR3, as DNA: TGTGCCAGCAGTCTCCTTGTGGGGGGGCCTAACACTGAAGCTTTCTTT. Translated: CASSLLVGGPNTEAFF.

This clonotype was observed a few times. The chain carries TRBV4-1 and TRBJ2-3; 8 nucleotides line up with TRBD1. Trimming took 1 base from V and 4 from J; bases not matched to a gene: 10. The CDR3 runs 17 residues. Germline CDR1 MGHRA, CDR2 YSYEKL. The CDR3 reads CASSQVGQGNFADTQYF. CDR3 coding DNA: TGCGCCAGCAGCCAAGTAGGACAGGGTAATTTTGCAGATACGCAGTATTTT.

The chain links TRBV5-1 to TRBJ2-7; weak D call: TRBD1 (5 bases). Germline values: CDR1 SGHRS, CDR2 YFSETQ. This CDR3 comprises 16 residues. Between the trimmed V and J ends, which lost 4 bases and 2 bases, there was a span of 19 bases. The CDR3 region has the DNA TGCGCCAGCAGCCCAGGGTATACTACTCTACCCTACGAGCAGTACTTC. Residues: CASSPGYTTLPYEQYF.

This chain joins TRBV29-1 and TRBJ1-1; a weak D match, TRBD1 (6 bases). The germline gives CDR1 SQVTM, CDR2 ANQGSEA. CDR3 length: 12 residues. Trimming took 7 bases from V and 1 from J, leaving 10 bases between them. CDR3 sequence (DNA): TGCAGCGCTCCGGACAGGAACACTGAAGCTTTCTTT. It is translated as CSAPDRNTEAFF. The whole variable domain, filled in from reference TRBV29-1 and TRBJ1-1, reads SAVISQKPSRDICQRGTSLTIQCQVDSQVTMMFWYRQQPGQSLTLIATANQGSEATYESGFVIDKFPISRPNLTFSTLTVSNMSPEDSSIYLCSAPDRNTEAFFGQGTRLTVV.

The CDR3 nucleotides are TGTGCCAGCAGTCGGGACACCGGAGCCTCCTACGAGCAGTACTTC. This translates into CASSRDTGASYEQYF. The genes are TRBV6-2 or TRBV6-3 and TRBJ2-7; tentatively, D is TRBD1 (6 bases). This CDR3 contains 15 residues. Per the germline V gene, CDR1 is MNHEY and CDR2 is SVGEGT. The V end lost 5 bases, the J end lost 0 bases, and 14 bases lay between the germline ends.

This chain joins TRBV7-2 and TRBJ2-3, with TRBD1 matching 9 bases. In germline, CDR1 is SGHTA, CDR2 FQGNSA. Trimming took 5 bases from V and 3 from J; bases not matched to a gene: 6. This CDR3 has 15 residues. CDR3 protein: CASSIQGAVTDTQYF. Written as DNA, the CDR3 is TGTGCCAGCAGCATACAGGGGGCGGTAACAGATACGCAGTATTTT. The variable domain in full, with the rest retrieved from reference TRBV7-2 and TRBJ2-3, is GAGVSQSPSNKVTEKGKDVELRCDPISGHTALYWYRQSLGQGLEFLIYFQGNSAPDKSGLPSDRFSAERTGGSVSTLTIQRTQQEDSAVYLCASSIQGAVTDTQYFGPGTRLTVL.

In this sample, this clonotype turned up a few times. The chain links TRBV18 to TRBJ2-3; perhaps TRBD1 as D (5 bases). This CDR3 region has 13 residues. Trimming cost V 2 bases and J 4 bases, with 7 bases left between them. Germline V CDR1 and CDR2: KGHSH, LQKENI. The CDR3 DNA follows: TGTGCCAGCTCACCATCCAGGGCAGATACGCAGTATTTT. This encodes CASSPSRADTQYF.

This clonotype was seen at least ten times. The DNA of the CDR3 is TGTGCCAGCTCACAAGGTCAGGGCTCCTACGAGCAGTACTTC. Translating it yields CASSQGQGSYEQYF. The gene calls are TRBV4-2 and TRBJ2-7, with a possible D match to TRBD1 (5 bases). The CDR3 covers 14 residues. Germline CDR1 reads LGHNA; CDR2 reads YNFKEQ. The V end lost 8 bases, the J end lost 0 bases, and 14 bases lay between the germline ends.

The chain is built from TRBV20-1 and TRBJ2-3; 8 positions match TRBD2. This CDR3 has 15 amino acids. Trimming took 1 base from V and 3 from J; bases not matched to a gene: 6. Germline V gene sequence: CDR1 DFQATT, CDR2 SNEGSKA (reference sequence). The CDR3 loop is CSARAGGGGTDTQYF. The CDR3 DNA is TGCAGTGCTAGAGCGGGGGGCGGGGGGACAGATACGCAGTATTTT.

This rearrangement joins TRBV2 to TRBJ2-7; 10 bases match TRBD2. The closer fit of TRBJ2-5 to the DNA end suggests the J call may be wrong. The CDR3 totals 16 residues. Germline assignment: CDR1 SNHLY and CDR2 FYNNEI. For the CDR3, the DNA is TGTGCCAGCAGTGAAAGACTAGCGGGCAGCGGAGAGACCCAGTACTTC. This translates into CASSERLAGSGETQYF.

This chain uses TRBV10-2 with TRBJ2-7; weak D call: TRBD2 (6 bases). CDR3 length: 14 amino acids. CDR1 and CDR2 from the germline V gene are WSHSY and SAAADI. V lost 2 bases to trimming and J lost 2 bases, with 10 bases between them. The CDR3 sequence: CASSEPGLTYEQYF. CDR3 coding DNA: TGCGCCAGCAGTGAGCCGGGACTGACCTACGAGCAGTACTTC.